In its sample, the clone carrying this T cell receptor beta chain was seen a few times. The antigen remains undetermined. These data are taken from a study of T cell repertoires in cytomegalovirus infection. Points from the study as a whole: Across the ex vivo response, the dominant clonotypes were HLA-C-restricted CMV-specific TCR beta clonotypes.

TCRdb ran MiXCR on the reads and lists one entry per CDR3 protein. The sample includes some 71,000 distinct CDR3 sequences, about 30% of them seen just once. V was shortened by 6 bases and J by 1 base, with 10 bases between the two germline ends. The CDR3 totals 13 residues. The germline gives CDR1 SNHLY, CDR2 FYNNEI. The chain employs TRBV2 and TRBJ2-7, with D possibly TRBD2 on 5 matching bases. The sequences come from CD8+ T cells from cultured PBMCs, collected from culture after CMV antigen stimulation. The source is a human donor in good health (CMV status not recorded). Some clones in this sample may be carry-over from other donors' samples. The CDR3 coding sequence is TGTGCCAGCAGCGGGGATCCATCCTACGAGCAGTACTTC. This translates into CASSGDPSYEQYF.